The 18 T cell receptor beta chains given below trace back to one sample, sequenced in a study of control samples from healthy donors and cancer patients. This table comes from immunoSEQ multiplex PCR, and its TCRdb copy is limited to in-frame clones, with some not included. The sample includes 65,000 to 95,000 clones, over 75% seen only once; the top ten take around a fifth. Source material: blood. The receptors come from a man aged 45 to 65 in good health.

V gene TRBV24-1 combines with J gene TRBJ2-3; D not resolved. Trimming left V 3 bases short and J 9 bases short, with 12 bases between. In germline, CDR1 is KGHDR, CDR2 SFDVKD. The CDR3 consists of 13 residues. The CDR3 DNA reads TGTGCCACCAGTGATCTACCCCGCTTGACGCAGTATTTT. Its protein product is CATSDLPRLTQYF.

This clone was found once. V gene TRBV21-1 combines with J gene TRBJ2-3; no DNA check was done on the table's D call, TRBD1. TRBV21-1 is reported as a pseudogene. The CDR3 has 18 residues. The CDR3 sequence is CASGGSTDKLFSTDTQYF. In DNA form, the CDR3 reads TGTGCCAGCGGTGGATCGACAGATAAGCTATTCAGCACAGATACGCAGTATTTT.

The chain uses TRBV6-1 and TRBJ2-4; D possibly uses TRBD1 or TRBD2 (6 bases each). The CDR3 extends over 15 amino acids. Germline-derived CDR1 and CDR2 are MNHNS and SASEGT. V gave up 0 bases and J gave up 8 bases, with 14 bases separating them. In nucleotides, the CDR3 is TGTGCCAGCAGTGAAGCGCTTCAGGGGAGGTACATTCAGTACTTC. Amino acid sequence: CASSEALQGRYIQYF.

This sequence joins TRBV18 and TRBJ2-1; 7 nucleotides line up with TRBD1. The CDR3 consists of 14 residues. Trimming at V came to 6 bases and at J to 3 bases, leaving 5 bases not matched to a gene. CDR1 and CDR2 (germline): KGHSH, LQKENI. CDR3 region: CASSEGALYNEQFF. The CDR3 bases are TGTGCCAGCTCCGAGGGGGCCCTCTACAATGAGCAGTTCTTC.

The chain links TRBV9 to TRBJ1-2; 7 bases align to TRBD1. This CDR3 contains 14 residues. V dropped 5 bases and J dropped 5; count of bases not matched to a gene: 9. CDR1 and CDR2 from the germline V gene are SGDLS and YYNGEE. The CDR3 DNA reads as TGTGCCAGCAGTGACCCAGGGGGAGTTTATGGCTACACCTTC. This encodes CASSDPGGVYGYTF.

The chain is built from TRBV10-1 and TRBJ2-1; the match to TRBD1 covers 9 bases. Germline V gives CDR1 WNHNN, CDR2 SYGVQD (reference sequence). Losses at the gene ends were 2 bases for V and 14 bases for J; bases not matched to a gene: 4. This CDR3 comprises 12 residues. In DNA, the CDR3 is TGCGCCAGCAGTGAGGGGGACAGGGCGAAGTTCTTC. This gives the protein CASSEGDRAKFF.

The chain links TRBV5-8 to TRBJ1-2; 12 bases are a match to TRBD1. This CDR3 is 16 amino acids long. V trimming: 2 bases; J trimming: 4 bases; junction bases outside the gene matches: 6. Germline V CDR1 and CDR2: SGHTS, YDEGEE. Here the CDR3 DNA reads TGTGCCAGCAGCTTAGGGACAGGGGGCGATGTCTATGGCTACACCTTC. Its translation is CASSLGTGGDVYGYTF.

The rearrangement uses TRBV18 and TRBJ1-2; D gene ambiguous. The germline V gene encodes CDR1 KGHSH and CDR2 LQKENI. V lost 2 bases, J lost 4 bases, and 20 bases lay in between. This CDR3 has 17 amino acids. In DNA, the CDR3 is TGTGCCAGCTCACCAGAATTAGGGCAAGCAAAAGGCTATGGCTACACCTTC. Translated: CASSPELGQAKGYGYTF.

This clone was observed a handful of times. The chain combines TRBV12-5 with TRBJ1-1; D is undetermined. Germline V gene data show CDR1 as LGHNT and CDR2 as FRNRAP. The CDR3 totals 13 residues. Trimming left V 3 bases short and J 6 bases short, with 11 bases between. The CDR3 region is CASGLAKESEAFF. CDR3 sequence (DNA): TGTGCTAGTGGTTTAGCGAAGGAGTCTGAAGCTTTCTTT.

CDR3 in DNA: TGCAGCGTTGTCTTACCTAGCACAGATACGCAGTATTTT. It translates to CSVVLPSTDTQYF. This chain uses TRBV29-1 with TRBJ2-3; D is unclear. This CDR3 region has 13 residues. The ends were cut back, 4 bases at V and 0 bases at J, with 8 bases in the middle. Germline values: CDR1 SQVTM, CDR2 ANQGSEA.

The gene calls are TRBV28 and TRBJ1-3; D remains ambiguous. The CDR3 is made up of 11 amino acids. Trimming left V 8 bases short and J 1 base short, with 3 bases between. Germline CDR1 MDHEN, CDR2 SYDVKM. The CDR3 loop reads CASHSGNTIYF. The CDR3 DNA is TGTGCCAGCCATTCTGGAAACACCATATATTTT.

The V and J genes are TRBV3-1 (or the pseudogene TRBV3-2) and TRBJ1-2; D is possibly TRBD1 (6 bases). Germline V gene data show CDR1 as LGHDT and CDR2 as YNNKEL (reference sequence). The CDR3 consists of 13 residues. Trimming took 3 bases from V and 6 from J, leaving 11 bases between them. In DNA, the CDR3 is TGTGCCAGCAGCCATTCCGGACAGAATGGCTACACCTTC. Translated, it gives CASSHSGQNGYTF.

V is TRBV19 and J is TRBJ1-5; D call uncertain. There are 16 residues in the CDR3. Germline lookup yields CDR1 LNHDA and CDR2 SQIVND (reference sequence). V shed 3 bases and J shed 0 bases, with 12 bases lying between them. DNA for the CDR3: TGTGCCAGTAGTATTCTGAGCATGAATAGCAATCAGCCCCAGCATTTT. Translated: CASSILSMNSNQPQHF.

The rearrangement joins TRBV19 to TRBJ2-1; 7 bases are a match to TRBD2. From germline, CDR1 is LNHDA and CDR2 SQIVND (reference sequence). J lost 4 bases, V lost 9 bases, and 6 bases had no gene match. This CDR3 contains 13 residues. The CDR3 coding sequence is TGTGCCAGCCGGACTAGAACATACAATGAGCAGTTCTTC. Protein: CASRTRTYNEQFF.

This rearrangement joins TRBV12-5 to TRBJ2-1, with TRBD2 matching over 10 bases. CDR1 is LGHNT and CDR2 is FRNRAP in the germline V gene. CDR3 length: 17 amino acids. The J segment lost 5 bases and the V segment lost 0 bases, leaving 7 bases of the junction unmatched. This CDR3 is CASGLVLRLAGDNEQFF. CDR3 coding DNA: TGTGCTAGTGGTTTGGTACTTCGTCTAGCGGGAGACAATGAGCAGTTCTTC.

The J gene is TRBJ2-6, the V gene TRBV30; D gene ambiguous. This CDR3 comprises 15 residues. Deletions cut 1 base from V and 1 base from J, with 8 bases between. The germline gives CDR1 GTSNPN, CDR2 SVGIG (reference sequence). The CDR3 bases are TGTGCCTGGAGTGGGGGTTTGTCTGGGGCCAACGTCCTGACTTTC. Translating gives CAWSGGLSGANVLTF.

V is TRBV7-9 and J is TRBJ2-2, with a tentative D call TRBD1 (5 bases). The germline gives CDR1 SEHNR, CDR2 FQNEAQ (reference sequence). The V and J ends lost 6 bases and 6 bases respectively, with 17 bases between them. The CDR3 runs to 15 residues. The CDR3 sequence is CASSPRTGRAGELFF. CDR3 coding DNA: TGTGCCAGCAGTCCCCGCACAGGAAGGGCCGGGGAGCTGTTTTTT.

This clone was counted a single time. The gene calls are TRBV24-1 and TRBJ2-1; D may be TRBD1 (6 bases). Germline V gene lookup returns CDR1 KGHDR and CDR2 SFDVKD. This CDR3 has 15 amino acids. V was clipped by 4 bases and J by 7 bases, with 16 bases between them. The CDR3 bases are TGTGCCACCAGTGAAATACGGGACACAGGGAATGAGCAGTTCTTC. It is translated as CATSEIRDTGNEQFF.